This T cell receptor (beta chain) was identified in a study of PD-1 blockade in classical Hodgkin lymphoma. Study-wide points: Prior therapy or disease activity may underlie the repertoire differences, whose causes remain undefined. A reduction in baseline TCR diversity was reportedly seen in newly diagnosed patients relative to healthy donors.

Data came from immunoSEQ multiplex PCR; TCRdb stores just in-frame clones and leaves some out. Here the sample spans tens of thousands of clones, 75% to 90% being singletons. Trimming at V came to 3 bases and at J to 4 bases, leaving 6 bases not matched to a gene. The CDR3 runs to 15 residues. Germline V lookup: CDR1 SQVTM, CDR2 ANQGSEA. As to time point: newly diagnosed, previously untreated cHL patient sample. Out of thawed PBMCs, magnetic negative selection purified CD4+ T cells. Serving as comparison were PBMCs from newly diagnosed, untreated classical Hodgkin lymphoma, which were sequenced alongside the relapsed/refractory trial patients. Concerning this clone itself: The antigen remains unidentified.

Sequenced input: CD4+ T cells from blood. This chain connects TRBV29-1 to TRBJ2-2; 9 bases align to TRBD2. The clonotype originates from a human donor with classical Hodgkin lymphoma. The CDR3 region is CSVESGRPLTGELFF. The CDR3 coding sequence is TGCAGCGTTGAGAGCGGGAGGCCTCTCACCGGGGAGCTGTTTTTT.